The 13 T cell receptor beta chains presented below share a single source sample, sequenced in a study of blood T cell repertoires in COVID-19. Clones were sequenced by immunoSEQ multiplex PCR, and TCRdb holds only the in-frame ones, with some missing. The data hold 300,000 or so clones, with roughly nine tenths observed a single time. The material sequenced was PBMCs or T cells enriched from blood (not recorded which). The receptors were gathered from a woman aged 30 to 39 who had recovered from COVID-19.

The chain carries TRBV7-7 and TRBJ2-2, with unresolved D. Germline assignment: CDR1 SSHAT and CDR2 FNYEAQ (reference sequence). The CDR3 has 16 amino acids. V lost 1 base to trimming and J lost 1 base, with 10 bases between them. The CDR3 DNA reads TGTGCCAGCAGCTTAGGCCTGTCTAGGAACACCGGGGAGCTGTTTTTT. Translating gives CASSLGLSRNTGELFF.

This sequence joins TRBV28 and TRBJ1-6; 9 nucleotides agree with TRBD1. The CDR3 is made up of 18 amino acids. Germline values: CDR1 MDHEN, CDR2 SYDVKM. Trimming at V came to 4 bases and at J to 7 bases, leaving 14 bases not matched to a gene. The CDR3 DNA reads as TGTGCCAGCAGTTCTCGACAGGGGGGGACGGAAATCAATTCACCCCTCCACTTT. Residues: CASSSRQGGTEINSPLHF.

This clone appeared a single time. As DNA, the CDR3 is TGTGCCAGTAGTATAGTGGGCAGCGAAGCTTTCTTT. Protein: CASSIVGSEAFF. The chain links TRBV19 to TRBJ1-1; D gene unclear. The CDR3 runs to 12 residues. CDR1 LNHDA and CDR2 SQIVND come from the germline V gene (reference sequence). The V and J ends lost 1 base and 8 bases respectively, with 8 bases between them. Variable domain in full (rest from reference TRBV19 and TRBJ1-1): DGGITQSPKYLFRKEGQNVTLSCEQNLNHDAMYWYRQDPGQGLRLIYYSQIVNDFQKGDIAEGYSVSREKKESFPLTVTSAQKNPTAFYLCASSIVGSEAFFGQGTRLTVV.

J is TRBJ1-1 and V is TRBV10-3, with TRBD1 matching 8 bases. Germline V lookup: CDR1 ENHRY, CDR2 SYGVKD. V shed 3 bases, J shed 3 bases, and the junction held 6 bases outside the gene matches. CDR3 length: 15 amino acids. The DNA for the CDR3 is TGTGCCATCAGTGAAGGACAGGGTGTTTACACTGAAGCTTTCTTT. Amino acid sequence: CAISEGQGVYTEAFF.

The chain uses TRBV7-6 and TRBJ2-5; 8 nucleotides match TRBD1. Trimming took 1 base from V and 7 from J; bases not matched to a gene: 8. Germline V gene data show CDR1 as SGHVS and CDR2 as FNYEAQ. There are 15 residues in the CDR3. CDR3 sequence reads: CASSLDRGVSGTQYF. The DNA of the CDR3 is TGTGCCAGCAGCTTAGACAGGGGGGTTAGTGGGACCCAGTACTTC. Full variable domain (missing parts from reference TRBV7-6 and TRBJ2-5): GAGVSQSPRYKVTKRGQDVALRCDPISGHVSLYWYRQALGQGPEFLTYFNYEAQQDKSGLPNDRFSAERPEGSISTLTIQRTEQRDSAMYRCASSLDRGVSGTQYFGPGTRLLVL.

The chain joins TRBV18 to TRBJ1-3; unclear D gene. The V end lost 3 bases, the J end lost 0 bases, and 12 bases lay between the germline ends. The germline V gene encodes CDR1 KGHSH and CDR2 LQKENI. The length of the CDR3 is 16 residues. The CDR3 spells CASSPPRVSSGNTIYF. DNA of the CDR3: TGTGCCAGCTCACCGCCACGGGTTTCCTCTGGAAACACCATATATTTT.

The chain employs TRBV10-2 and TRBJ1-4; TRBD1 matches 9 bases. The V and J ends lost 2 bases and 9 bases, in that order; junction bases with no gene match: 4. The CDR3 loop spans 14 amino acids. Per germline, CDR1 WSHSY and CDR2 SAAADI. The CDR3 DNA reads TGCGCCAGCAGTGAGACAGGGGGCGGGAAAAAACTGTTTTTT. This codes for CASSETGGGKKLFF.

The chain combines TRBV11-2 with TRBJ2-7; the D gene is possibly TRBD1 (5 bases). This CDR3 is built from 13 residues. CDR1 is SGHAT and CDR2 is FQNNGV in the germline V gene. V lost 0 bases and J lost 4, with 7 bases in between. The CDR3 here is CASSLEAGYEQYF. DNA for the CDR3: TGTGCCAGCAGCTTAGAAGCAGGGTACGAGCAGTACTTC. Using reference TRBV11-2 and TRBJ2-7 for the parts outside the CDR3, the full variable domain is EAGVAQSPRYKIIEKRQSVAFWCNPISGHATLYWYQQILGQGPKLLIQFQNNGVVDDSQLPKDRFSAERLKGVDSTLKIQPAKLEDSAVYLCASSLEAGYEQYFGPGTRLTVT.

This clone has a single count. J is TRBJ1-2 and V is TRBV7-9; D possibly corresponds to TRBD1 (5 bases). This CDR3 region has 15 residues. Trimming took off 3 bases at V and 7 bases at J, with 18 bases between the two ends. Germline-derived CDR1 and CDR2 are SEHNR and FQNEAQ (reference sequence). CDR3 in DNA: TGTGCCAGCAGCTTCGGGGGGGAGGCTGTTGGTGGCTACACCTTC. Translated: CASSFGGEAVGGYTF.

This clone appeared a few times. This chain uses TRBV15 with TRBJ1-2; D is uncertain. The CDR3 sequence is 16 residues long. CDR1 is LNHNV and CDR2 is YYDKDF in the germline V gene (reference sequence). V lost 0 bases and J 0 bases, leaving 11 bases between the germline ends. The CDR3 loop is CATSRDPGRSNYGYTF. The CDR3 nucleotides read TGTGCCACCAGCAGAGATCCCGGCAGGTCTAACTATGGCTACACCTTC.

V is TRBV29-1 and J is TRBJ2-5, with 8 bases fitting TRBD1. CDR1 SQVTM and CDR2 ANQGSEA come from the germline V gene. This CDR3 is 13 amino acids long. V shed 4 bases and J 5 bases; nucleotides not matched to a gene: 6. The CDR3 DNA is TGCAGCGTTGGACAGGGGTCCCGGGAGACCCAGTACTTC. This sequence encodes CSVGQGSRETQYF.

The chain joins TRBV6-5 to TRBJ1-6; TRBD1 might be the D (6 bases). CDR1 MNHEY and CDR2 SVGAGI come from the germline V gene. V lost 8 bases and J 9 bases, leaving 17 bases between the germline ends. CDR3 length equals 14 residues. CDR3 in DNA: TGTGCCAGCGGAGGAGACAGGATTGCTTCACCCCTCCACTTT. Its translation: CASGGDRIASPLHF.

The rearrangement uses TRBV6-4 and TRBJ1-2, with TRBD1 matching 8 bases. Germline CDR1 reads MRHNA; CDR2 reads SNTAGT. The CDR3 is 15 amino acids. J lost 8 bases, V lost 0 bases, and 8 bases had no gene match. CDR3 amino acids: CASSDSRQGSSGYTF. The CDR3 DNA follows: TGTGCCAGCAGTGACTCGAGACAGGGGAGCAGCGGCTACACCTTC.